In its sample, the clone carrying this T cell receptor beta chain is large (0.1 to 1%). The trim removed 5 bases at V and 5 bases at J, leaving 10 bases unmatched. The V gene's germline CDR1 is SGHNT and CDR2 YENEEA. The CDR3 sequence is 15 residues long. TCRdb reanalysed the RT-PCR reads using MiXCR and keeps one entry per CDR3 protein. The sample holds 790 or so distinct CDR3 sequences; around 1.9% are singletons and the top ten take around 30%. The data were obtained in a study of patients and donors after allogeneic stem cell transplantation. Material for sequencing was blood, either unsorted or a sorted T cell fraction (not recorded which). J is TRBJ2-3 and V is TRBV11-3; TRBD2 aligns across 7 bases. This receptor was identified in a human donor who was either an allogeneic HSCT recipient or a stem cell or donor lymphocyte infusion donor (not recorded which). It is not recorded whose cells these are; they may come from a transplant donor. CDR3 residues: CASSDRHREGDTQYF. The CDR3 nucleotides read TGTGCCAGCAGCGATCGACATAGGGAGGGAGATACGCAGTATTTT.